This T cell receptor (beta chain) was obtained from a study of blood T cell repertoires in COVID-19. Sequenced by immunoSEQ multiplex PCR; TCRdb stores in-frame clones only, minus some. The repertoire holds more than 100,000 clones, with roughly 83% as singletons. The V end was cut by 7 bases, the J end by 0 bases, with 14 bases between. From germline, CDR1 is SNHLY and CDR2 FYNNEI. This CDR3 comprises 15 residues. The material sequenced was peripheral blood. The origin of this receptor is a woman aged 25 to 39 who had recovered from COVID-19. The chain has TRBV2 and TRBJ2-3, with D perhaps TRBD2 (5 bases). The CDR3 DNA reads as TGTGCCAGCATCACGGACTTACCTAGCACAGATACGCAGTATTTT. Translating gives CASITDLPSTDTQYF.